Here is one T cell receptor beta chain with its context. The data originate from a study of shared T cell receptors in the human thymus. V lost 3 bases to trimming and J lost 0 bases, with 15 bases between them. The length of the CDR3 is 15 residues. CDR1 is GTSNPN and CDR2 is SVGIG in the germline V gene (reference sequence). Profiled with immunoSEQ multiplex PCR; TCRdb holds only in-frame clones, not every one. The profile shows roughly 560,000 clones, about 84% of them singletons. This sample was shared with a second study, whose subject was human thymus T cells. That source reports: Related reports documented highly overlapping thymic repertoires among unrelated individuals.

The source material was thymocytes. The chain joins TRBV30 to TRBJ2-7; the D gene is possibly TRBD1 (6 bases). The receptor was derived from a boy under three years old with a congenital heart defect. The CDR3 DNA reads as TGTGCCTGGAGCCTTCCGGACAGTTTCTCCTACGAGCAGTACTTC. The encoded protein is CAWSLPDSFSYEQYF. The entire variable domain, with the rest obtained from reference TRBV30 and TRBJ2-7, is as follows: SQTIHQWPATLVQPVGSPLSLECTVEGTSNPNLYWYRQAAGRGLQLLFYSVGIGQISSEVPQNLSASRPQDRQFILSSKKLLLSDSGFYLCAWSLPDSFSYEQYFGPGTRLTVT.